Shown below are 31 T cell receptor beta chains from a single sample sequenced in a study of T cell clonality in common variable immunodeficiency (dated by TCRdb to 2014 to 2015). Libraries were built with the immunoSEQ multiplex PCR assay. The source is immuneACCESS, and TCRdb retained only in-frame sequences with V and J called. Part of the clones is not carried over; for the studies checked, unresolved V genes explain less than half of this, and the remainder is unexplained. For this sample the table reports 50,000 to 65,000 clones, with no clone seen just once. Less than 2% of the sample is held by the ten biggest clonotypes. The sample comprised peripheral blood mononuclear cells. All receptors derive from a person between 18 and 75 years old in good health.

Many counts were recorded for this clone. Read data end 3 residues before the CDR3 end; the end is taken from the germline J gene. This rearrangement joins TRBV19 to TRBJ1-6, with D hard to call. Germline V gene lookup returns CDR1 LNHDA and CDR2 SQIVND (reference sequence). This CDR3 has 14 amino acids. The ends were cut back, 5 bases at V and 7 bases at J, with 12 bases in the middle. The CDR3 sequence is CASSPGMRNSPLHF. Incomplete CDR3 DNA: TGTGCCAGTAGTCCGGGGATGCGCAATTCACCC.

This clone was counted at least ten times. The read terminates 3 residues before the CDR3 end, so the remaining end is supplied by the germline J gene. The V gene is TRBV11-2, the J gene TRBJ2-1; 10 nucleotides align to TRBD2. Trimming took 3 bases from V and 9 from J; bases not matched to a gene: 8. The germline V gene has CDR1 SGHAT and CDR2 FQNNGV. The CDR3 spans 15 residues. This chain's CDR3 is CASSFGTSEAIEQFF. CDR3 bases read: TGTGCCAGCAGCTTCGGGACTAGCGAGGCCATTGAG.

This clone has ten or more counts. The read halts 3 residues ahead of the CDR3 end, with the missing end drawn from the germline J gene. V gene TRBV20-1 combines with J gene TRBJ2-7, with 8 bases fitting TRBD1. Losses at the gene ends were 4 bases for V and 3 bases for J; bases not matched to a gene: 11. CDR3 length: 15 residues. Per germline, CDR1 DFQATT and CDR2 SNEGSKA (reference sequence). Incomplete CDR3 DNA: TGCAGTGCTAATAAGGCCGACAGGGGCCGCTACGAG. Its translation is CSANKADRGRYE. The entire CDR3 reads CSANKADRGRYEQYF.

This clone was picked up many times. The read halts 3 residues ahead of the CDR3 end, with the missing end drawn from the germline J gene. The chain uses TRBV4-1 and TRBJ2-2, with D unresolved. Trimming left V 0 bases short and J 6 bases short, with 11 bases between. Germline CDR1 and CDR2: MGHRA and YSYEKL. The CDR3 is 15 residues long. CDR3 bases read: TGCGCCAGCAGCCAAGAACGGGTTTCCGCCGGGGAG. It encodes CASSQERVSAGE. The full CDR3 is CASSQERVSAGELFF.

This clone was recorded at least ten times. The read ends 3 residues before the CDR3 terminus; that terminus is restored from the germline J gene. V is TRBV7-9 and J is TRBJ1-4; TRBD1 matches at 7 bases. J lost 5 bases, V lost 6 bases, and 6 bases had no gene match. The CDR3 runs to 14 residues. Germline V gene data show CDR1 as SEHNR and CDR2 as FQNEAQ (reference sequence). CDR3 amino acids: CASRAGTANEKLFF. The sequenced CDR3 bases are TGTGCCAGCAGGGCCGGGACAGCGAATGAAAAA.

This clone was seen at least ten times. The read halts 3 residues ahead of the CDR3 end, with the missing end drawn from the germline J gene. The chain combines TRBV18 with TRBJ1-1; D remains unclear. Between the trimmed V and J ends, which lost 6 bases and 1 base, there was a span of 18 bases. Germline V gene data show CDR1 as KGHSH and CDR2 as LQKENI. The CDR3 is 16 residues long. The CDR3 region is CASSSRGLGKNTEAFF. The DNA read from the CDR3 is TGTGCCAGCTCTAGCCGGGGTTTAGGGAAGAACACTGAA.

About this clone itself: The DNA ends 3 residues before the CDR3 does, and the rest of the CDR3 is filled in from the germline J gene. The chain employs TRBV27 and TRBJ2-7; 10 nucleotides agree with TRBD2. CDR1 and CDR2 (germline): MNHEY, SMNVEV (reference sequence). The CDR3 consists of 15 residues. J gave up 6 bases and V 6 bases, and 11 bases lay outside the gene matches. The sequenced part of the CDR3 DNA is TGTGCCAGCAGCGCTGACCCAGCGGGAGGGCTCGAG. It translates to CASSADPAGGLE. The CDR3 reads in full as CASSADPAGGLEQYF.

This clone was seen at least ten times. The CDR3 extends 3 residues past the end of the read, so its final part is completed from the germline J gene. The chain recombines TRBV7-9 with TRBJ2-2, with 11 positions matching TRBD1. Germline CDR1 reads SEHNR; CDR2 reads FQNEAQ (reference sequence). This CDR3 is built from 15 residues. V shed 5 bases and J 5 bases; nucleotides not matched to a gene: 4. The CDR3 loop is CASSPDRGRTGELFF. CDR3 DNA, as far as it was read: TGTGCCAGCAGCCCGGACAGGGGGCGAACCGGGGAG.

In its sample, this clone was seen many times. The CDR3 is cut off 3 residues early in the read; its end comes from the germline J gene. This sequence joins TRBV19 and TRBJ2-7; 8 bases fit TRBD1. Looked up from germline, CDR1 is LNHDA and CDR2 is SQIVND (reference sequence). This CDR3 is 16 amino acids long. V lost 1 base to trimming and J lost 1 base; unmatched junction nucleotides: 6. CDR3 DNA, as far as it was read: TGTGCCAGTAGTATAGGAGGACAGGGAAAATCCTACGAG. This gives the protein CASSIGGQGKSYE. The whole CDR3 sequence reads CASSIGGQGKSYEQYF.

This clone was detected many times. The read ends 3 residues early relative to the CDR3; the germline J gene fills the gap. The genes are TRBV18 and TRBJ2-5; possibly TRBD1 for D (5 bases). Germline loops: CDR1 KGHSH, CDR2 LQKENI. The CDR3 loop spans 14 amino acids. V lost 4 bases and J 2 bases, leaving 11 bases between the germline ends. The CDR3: CASSQSGSQETQYF. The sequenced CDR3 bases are TGTGCCAGCTCACAGTCAGGGTCGCAAGAGACC.

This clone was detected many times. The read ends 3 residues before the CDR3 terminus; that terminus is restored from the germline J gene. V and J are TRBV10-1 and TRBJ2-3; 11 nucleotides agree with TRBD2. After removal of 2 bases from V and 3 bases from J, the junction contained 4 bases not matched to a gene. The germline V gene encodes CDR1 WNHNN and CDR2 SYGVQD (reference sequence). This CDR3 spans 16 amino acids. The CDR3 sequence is CASSETSGRRTDTQYF. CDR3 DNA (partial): TGCGCCAGCAGTGAGACTAGCGGGAGAAGGACAGATACG.

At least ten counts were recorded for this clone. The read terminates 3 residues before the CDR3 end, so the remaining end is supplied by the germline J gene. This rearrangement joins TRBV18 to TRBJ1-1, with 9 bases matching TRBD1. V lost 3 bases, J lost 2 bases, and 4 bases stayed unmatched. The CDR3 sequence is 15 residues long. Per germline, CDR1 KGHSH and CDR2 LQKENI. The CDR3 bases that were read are TGTGCCAGCTCACCCGGGGACAGGGCCAACACTGAA. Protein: CASSPGDRANTE. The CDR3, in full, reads CASSPGDRANTEAFF.

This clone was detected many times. CDR3 sequence reads: CAISESTSGRKDEQFF. CDR3 bases read: TGTGCCATCAGTGAGTCGACCAGCGGGAGGAAGGATGAG. The chain couples TRBV10-3 to TRBJ2-1; 9 bases are a match to TRBD2. The sequenced fragment ends 3 residues before the CDR3 boundary, so the rest is inferred from the germline J gene. Trimming removed 0 bases from V and 8 bases from J; junction bases left unmatched: 8. The CDR3 length is 16 residues. Germline V gene lookup returns CDR1 ENHRY and CDR2 SYGVKD.

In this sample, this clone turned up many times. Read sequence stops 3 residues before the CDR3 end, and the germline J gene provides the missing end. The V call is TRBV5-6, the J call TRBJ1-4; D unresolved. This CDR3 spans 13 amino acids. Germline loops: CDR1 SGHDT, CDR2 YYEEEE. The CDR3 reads CASSLVASEGLFF. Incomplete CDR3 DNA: TGTGCCAGCAGCTTGGTAGCGTCAGAGGGA.

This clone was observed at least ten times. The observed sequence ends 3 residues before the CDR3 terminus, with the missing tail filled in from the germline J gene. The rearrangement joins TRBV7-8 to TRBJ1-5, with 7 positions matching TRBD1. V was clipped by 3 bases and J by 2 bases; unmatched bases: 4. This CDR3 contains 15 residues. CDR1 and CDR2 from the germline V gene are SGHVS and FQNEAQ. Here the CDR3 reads CASSLTGRGNQPQHF. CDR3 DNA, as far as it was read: TGTGCCAGCAGCTTGACAGGGAGAGGCAATCAGCCC. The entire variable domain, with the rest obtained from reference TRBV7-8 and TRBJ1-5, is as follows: GAGVSQSPRYKVAKRGQDVALRCDPISGHVSLFWYQQALGQGPEFLTYFQNEAQLDKSGLPSDRFFAERPEGSVSTLKIQRTQQEDSAVYLCASSLTGRGNQPQHFGDGTRLSIL.

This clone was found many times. The CDR3 DNA, read in part, is TGTGCCAGCAGCTTCACAGGGAAGGAAAAA. It specifies CASSFTGKEK. The full CDR3 protein is CASSFTGKEKLFF. The chain links TRBV7-9 to TRBJ1-4, with D possibly being TRBD1 (6 bases). The read ends 3 residues early relative to the CDR3; the germline J gene fills the gap. The V end was cut by 3 bases, the J end by 8 bases, with 10 bases between. Germline-derived CDR1 and CDR2 are SEHNR and FQNEAQ (reference sequence). This CDR3 spans 13 amino acids.

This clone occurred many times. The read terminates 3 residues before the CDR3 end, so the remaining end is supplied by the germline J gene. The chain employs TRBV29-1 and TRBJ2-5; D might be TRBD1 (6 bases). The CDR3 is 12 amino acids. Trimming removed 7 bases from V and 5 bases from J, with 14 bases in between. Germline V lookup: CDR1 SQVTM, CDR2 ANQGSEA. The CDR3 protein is CSARPGDETQYF. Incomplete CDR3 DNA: TGCAGCGCCCGACCAGGGGATGAGACC.

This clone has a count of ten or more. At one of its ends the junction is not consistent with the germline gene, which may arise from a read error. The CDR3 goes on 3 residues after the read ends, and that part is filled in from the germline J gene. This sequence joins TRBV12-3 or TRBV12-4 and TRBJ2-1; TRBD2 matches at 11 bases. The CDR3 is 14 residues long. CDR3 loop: CASSLAGGYNEQFF. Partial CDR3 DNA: TGTGCCAGCAGCTTAGCGGGGGGGTACAATGAG.

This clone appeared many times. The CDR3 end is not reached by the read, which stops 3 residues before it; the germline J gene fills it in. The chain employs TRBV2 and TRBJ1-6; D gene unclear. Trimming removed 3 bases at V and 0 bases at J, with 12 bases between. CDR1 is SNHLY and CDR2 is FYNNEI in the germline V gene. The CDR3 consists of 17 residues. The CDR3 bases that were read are TGTGCCAGCAGTGATGTCCAGGAAAGCTCCTATAATTCACCC. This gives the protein CASSDVQESSYNSP. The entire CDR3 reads CASSDVQESSYNSPLHF.

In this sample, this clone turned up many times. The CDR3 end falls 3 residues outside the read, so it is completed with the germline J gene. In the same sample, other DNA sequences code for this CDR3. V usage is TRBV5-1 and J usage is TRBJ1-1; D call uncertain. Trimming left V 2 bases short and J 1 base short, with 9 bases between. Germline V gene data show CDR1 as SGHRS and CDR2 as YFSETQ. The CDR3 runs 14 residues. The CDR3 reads CASSFQGQNTEAFF. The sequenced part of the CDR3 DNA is TGCGCCAGCAGCTTTCAAGGCCAGAACACTGAA.

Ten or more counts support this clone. CDR3 bases read: TGCAGTGCTAGGCAGGGCACAGATACG. Its protein product is CSARQGTDT. The whole CDR3 protein is CSARQGTDTQYF. The chain links TRBV20-1 to TRBJ2-3; the D is unclear. The DNA ends 3 residues before the CDR3 does, and the rest of the CDR3 is filled in from the germline J gene. Per the germline V gene, CDR1 is DFQATT and CDR2 is SNEGSKA (reference sequence). V gave up 3 bases and J gave up 1 base, with 5 bases separating them. The CDR3 is 12 amino acids.

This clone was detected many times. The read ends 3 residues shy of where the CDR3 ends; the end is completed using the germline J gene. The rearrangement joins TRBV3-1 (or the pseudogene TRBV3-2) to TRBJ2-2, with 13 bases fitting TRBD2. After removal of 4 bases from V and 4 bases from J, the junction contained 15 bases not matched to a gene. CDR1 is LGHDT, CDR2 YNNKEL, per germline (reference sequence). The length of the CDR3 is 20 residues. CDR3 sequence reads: CASSLRTSGSVPRGTGELFF. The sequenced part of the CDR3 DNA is TGTGCCAGCAGCCTACGGACTAGCGGGAGTGTCCCAAGGGGCACCGGGGAG.

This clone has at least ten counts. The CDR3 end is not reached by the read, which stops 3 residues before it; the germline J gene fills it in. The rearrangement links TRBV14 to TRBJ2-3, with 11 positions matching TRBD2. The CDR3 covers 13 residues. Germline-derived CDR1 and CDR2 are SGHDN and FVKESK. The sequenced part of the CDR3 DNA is TGTGCCAGCAGCCTGATGGGACTAGCGGCG. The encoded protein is CASSLMGLAA. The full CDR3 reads CASSLMGLAAQYF.

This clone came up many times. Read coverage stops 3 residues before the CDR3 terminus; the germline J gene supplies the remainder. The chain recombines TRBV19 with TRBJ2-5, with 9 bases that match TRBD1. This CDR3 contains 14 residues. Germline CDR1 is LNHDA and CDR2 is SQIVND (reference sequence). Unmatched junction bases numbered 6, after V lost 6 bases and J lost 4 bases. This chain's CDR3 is CASRTGGSTETQYF. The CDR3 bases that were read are TGTGCCAGTAGGACAGGGGGGAGTACAGAGACC.

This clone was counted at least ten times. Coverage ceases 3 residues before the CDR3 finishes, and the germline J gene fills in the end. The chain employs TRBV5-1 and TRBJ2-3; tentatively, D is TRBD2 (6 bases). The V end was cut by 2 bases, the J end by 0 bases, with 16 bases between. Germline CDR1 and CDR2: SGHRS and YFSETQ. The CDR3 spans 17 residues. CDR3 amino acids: CASSFAGLGTSTDTQYF. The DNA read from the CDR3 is TGCGCCAGCAGCTTCGCGGGACTCGGTACTAGCACAGATACG.

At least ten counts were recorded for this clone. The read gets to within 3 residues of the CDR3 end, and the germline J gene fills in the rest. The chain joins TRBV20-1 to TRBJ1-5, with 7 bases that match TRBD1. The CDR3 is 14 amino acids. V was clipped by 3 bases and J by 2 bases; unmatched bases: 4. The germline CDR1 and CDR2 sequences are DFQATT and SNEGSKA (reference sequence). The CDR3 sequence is CSARGGTGNQPQHF. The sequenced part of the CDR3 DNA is TGCAGTGCTAGGGGCGGGACAGGCAATCAGCCC.

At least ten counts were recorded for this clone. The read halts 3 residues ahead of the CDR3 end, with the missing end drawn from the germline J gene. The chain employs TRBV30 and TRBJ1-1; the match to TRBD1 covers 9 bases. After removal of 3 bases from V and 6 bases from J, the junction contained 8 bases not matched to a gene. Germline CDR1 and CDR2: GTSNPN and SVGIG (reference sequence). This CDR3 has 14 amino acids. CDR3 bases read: TGTGCCTGGAGGGCAAGGGACAGGGCTTCTGAA. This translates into CAWRARDRASE. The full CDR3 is CAWRARDRASEAFF.

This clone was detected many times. CDR3 amino acids: CASSLGRTDIQYF. The sequenced part of the CDR3 DNA is TGTGCCAGCAGCTTAGGCCGGACAGATATT. The chain links TRBV5-4 to TRBJ2-4; possibly TRBD1 for D (6 bases). The read gets to within 3 residues of the CDR3 end, and the germline J gene fills in the rest. This CDR3 is 13 amino acids long. Germline assignment: CDR1 SGHNT and CDR2 YYREEE (reference sequence).

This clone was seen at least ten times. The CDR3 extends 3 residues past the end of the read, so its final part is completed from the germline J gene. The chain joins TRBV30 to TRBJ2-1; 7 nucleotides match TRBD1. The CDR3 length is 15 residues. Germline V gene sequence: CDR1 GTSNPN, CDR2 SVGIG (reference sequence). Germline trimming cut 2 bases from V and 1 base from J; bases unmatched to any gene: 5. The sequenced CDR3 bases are TGTGCCTGGAGTATAGGGGGCGGTTCCTACAATGAG. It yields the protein CAWSIGGGSYNE. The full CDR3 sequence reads CAWSIGGGSYNEQFF. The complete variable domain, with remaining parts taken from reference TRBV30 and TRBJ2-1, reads SQTIHQWPATLVQPVGSPLSLECTVEGTSNPNLYWYRQAAGRGLQLLFYSVGIGQISSEVPQNLSASRPQDRQFILSSKKLLLSDSGFYLCAWSIGGGSYNEQFFGPGTRLTVL.

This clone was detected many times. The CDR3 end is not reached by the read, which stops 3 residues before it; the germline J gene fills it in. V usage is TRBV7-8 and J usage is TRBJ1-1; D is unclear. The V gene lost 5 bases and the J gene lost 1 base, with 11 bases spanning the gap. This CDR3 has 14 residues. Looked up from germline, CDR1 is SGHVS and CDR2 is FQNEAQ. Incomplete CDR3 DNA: TGTGCCAGCAGCGCCCGGGTCTCGAACACTGAA. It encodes CASSARVSNTE. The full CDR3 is CASSARVSNTEAFF. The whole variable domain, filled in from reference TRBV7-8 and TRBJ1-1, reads GAGVSQSPRYKVAKRGQDVALRCDPISGHVSLFWYQQALGQGPEFLTYFQNEAQLDKSGLPSDRFFAERPEGSVSTLKIQRTQQEDSAVYLCASSARVSNTEAFFGQGTRLTVV.

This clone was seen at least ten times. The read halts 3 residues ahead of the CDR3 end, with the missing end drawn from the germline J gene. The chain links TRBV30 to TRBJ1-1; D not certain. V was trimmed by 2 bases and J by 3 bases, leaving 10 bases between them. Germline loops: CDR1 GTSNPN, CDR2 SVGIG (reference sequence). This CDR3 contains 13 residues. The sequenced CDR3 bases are TGTGCCTGGAGTCCCTTTAGGGACACTGAA. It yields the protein CAWSPFRDTE. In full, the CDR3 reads CAWSPFRDTEAFF.